This T cell receptor beta chain was sequenced during a study of cytomegalovirus exposure and HLA in healthy donors. Vbeta (60) and Jbeta (13) primers were used in the PCR. The table came from immunoSEQ multiplex PCR; TCRdb's copy has only in-frame clones and leaves some out. The sample lists 180,000 or so clones; about three quarters were seen once. In regard to this clone: Its antigen is unidentified.

CDR1 MNHEY and CDR2 SMNVEV come from the germline V gene (reference sequence). Trimming pared 2 bases from V and 4 bases from J, leaving 18 bases between. The CDR3 extends over 16 amino acids. Study-wide results and limits: Because they were indistinguishable, some V segments, including TRBV6-2 and TRBV6-3, were excluded. Earlier analysis looked at TCR beta V segments, and most were productive about 87% or about 30% of the time.

The genes are TRBV27 and TRBJ2-7; D perhaps matches TRBD1 (5 bases). The source of this sequence is a man aged 45-65 years in good health and CMV-seropositive. What was sequenced was PBMCs. The CDR3 here is CASSLASRGASYEQYF. In nucleotides, the CDR3 is TGTGCCAGCAGTTTAGCGAGTAGGGGTGCTTCTTACGAGCAGTACTTC.